The entry below gives a single TCR beta chain sequence along with its context. Authors' methods: Estimates of nucleated cell counts were drawn from the amplification of reference gene primers. Clones were read by immunoSEQ multiplex PCR, and TCRdb kept only the in-frame ones, dropping some. The V and J calls and the clone size are those of that table, but D and trimming were determined from the DNA. The sample has about 100,000 clones, roughly 90% seen once. The record originates from a study of blood T cell repertoires in COVID-19. Looking at the study overall: PBMCs, B-cell-depleted T cells, or T cells provided the cDNA or gDNA that made up the material.

The length of the CDR3 is 16 residues. V shed 6 bases and J 6 bases; nucleotides not matched to a gene: 14. Germline values: CDR1 MDHEN, CDR2 SYDVKM. The chain has TRBV28 and TRBJ2-7, with 10 nucleotides matching TRBD1. The sequenced sample consisted of peripheral blood. The source of this sequence is a man aged 40-49 years with active or convalescent COVID-19. The CDR3 coding sequence is TGTGCCAGCAGCTGGGAGTACCGGGACAGGGGTCCCGAGCAGTACTTC. Its protein is CASSWEYRDRGPEQYF.